This T cell receptor beta chain was captured in a study of blood T cell repertoires in COVID-19. For the study at large: The study drew acute and convalescent COVID-19 samples from the United States, Italy and Spain.

Libraries were prepared by immunoSEQ multiplex PCR; TCRdb keeps only in-frame clonotypes and omits some of them. The sample lists about 100,000 clones; roughly nine tenths were seen once. The CDR3 is 12 residues long. V was trimmed by 3 bases and J by 3 bases, leaving 6 bases between them. The J gene is TRBJ2-7, the V gene TRBV12-3 or TRBV12-4; D unresolved. This TCR came from a man over 45 with active COVID-19. What was sequenced was peripheral blood. In DNA, the CDR3 is TGTGCCAGCAGTTTCGGCGGCTACGAGCAGTACTTC. This gives the protein CASSFGGYEQYF.